The 9 T cell receptor beta chains below come from one sample, sequenced in a study of beta chain features in type 1 diabetes. For these TCRs, the target antigens are not known. Every bit of the isolated RNA underwent reverse transcription, so sequencing read expressed TCRB transcripts. Profiled with immunoSEQ multiplex PCR; TCRdb holds only in-frame clones, not every one. The data contain approximately 160,000 clones, 50% to 70% of them singletons. General study findings and limits: When Type 1 diabetes patients were examined, their TCRB CDR3s proved moderately but significantly shorter in all four CD4+ subsets.

The sequenced sample was naive CD4+ T cells from blood. These receptors were collected from a man in his thirties or forties with type 1 diabetes.

This clone was seen more than once but under ten times. This chain connects TRBV28 to TRBJ2-7; 7 nucleotides match TRBD1. Losses at the gene ends were 6 bases for V and 2 bases for J; bases not matched to a gene: 1. The CDR3 extends over 12 amino acids. Germline V CDR1 and CDR2: MDHEN, SYDVKM. For the CDR3, the DNA is TGTGCCAGCAGCCAGGGGGCCTACGAGCAGTACTTC. Its protein product is CASSQGAYEQYF.

This clone was counted between two and nine times. This chain uses TRBV27 with TRBJ2-7; D uncertain. V shed 5 bases and J shed 4 bases, with 18 bases lying between them. Germline assignment: CDR1 MNHEY and CDR2 SMNVEV (reference sequence). The CDR3 length is 15 residues. The CDR3 loop reads CASSPRGRVGYEQYF. The CDR3, as DNA: TGTGCCAGCAGTCCCCGAGGCAGAGTGGGATACGAGCAGTACTTC.

The chain links TRBV14 to TRBJ2-2; no definite D call. The germline V gene has CDR1 SGHDN and CDR2 FVKESK. CDR3 length equals 16 residues. V shed 1 base and J shed 0 bases, with 9 bases lying between them. The CDR3: CASSQGAVTNTGELFF. CDR3 bases: TGTGCCAGCAGCCAAGGGGCGGTTACGAACACCGGGGAGCTGTTTTTT.

V and J are TRBV15 and TRBJ1-2; D ambiguous. The CDR3 length is 12 residues. CDR1 and CDR2 from the germline V gene are LNHNV and YYDKDF (reference sequence). Trimming removed 5 bases at V and 2 bases at J, with 6 bases between. CDR3 nucleotides: TGTGCCACCAGCTCGGCGAACTATGGCTACACCTTC. Amino acids: CATSSANYGYTF.

This clone was seen only once. The chain combines TRBV29-1 with TRBJ1-1; no clear D gene. The germline V gene has CDR1 SQVTM and CDR2 ANQGSEA. This CDR3 region has 12 residues. The V gene lost 5 bases and the J gene lost 1 base, with 8 bases spanning the gap. The CDR3 DNA is TGCAGCGTTTATGGTCGGAACACTGAAGCTTTCTTT. As protein: CSVYGRNTEAFF. Combining the CDR3 with reference TRBV29-1 and TRBJ1-1 gives the whole variable domain SAVISQKPSRDICQRGTSLTIQCQVDSQVTMMFWYRQQPGQSLTLIATANQGSEATYESGFVIDKFPISRPNLTFSTLTVSNMSPEDSSIYLCSVYGRNTEAFFGQGTRLTVV.

V and J are TRBV25-1 and TRBJ1-1; perhaps TRBD1 as D (6 bases). V lost 4 bases to trimming and J lost 5 bases, with 17 bases between them. Germline V gene sequence: CDR1 MGHDK, CDR2 SYGVNS. CDR3 size: 15 residues. For the CDR3, the DNA is TGTGCCAGCAGTGCCACGGGGGGGGCGCGGACTGAAGCTTTCTTT. It is translated as CASSATGGARTEAFF.

The chain is built from TRBV15 and TRBJ2-1; D unclear. From germline, CDR1 is LNHNV and CDR2 YYDKDF (reference sequence). The CDR3 is 17 amino acids. With 1 base removed from V and 3 bases from J, the gap between germline ends came to 16 bases. The CDR3 region has the DNA TGTGCCACCAGCAGAGCTCTTTCGGCAGACCTCTACAATGAGCAGTTCTTC. Protein: CATSRALSADLYNEQFF.

The chain links TRBV6-5 to TRBJ1-2, with 9 bases lining up with TRBD1. This CDR3 is built from 14 residues. Per the germline V gene, CDR1 is MNHEY and CDR2 is SVGAGI. Trimming removed 4 bases from V and 7 bases from J; junction bases left unmatched: 7. CDR3 coding DNA: TGTGCCAGCAGTTCGGCCGGGACAGGGTTTGGCTACACCTTC. Translating gives CASSSAGTGFGYTF.

CDR3 sequence reads: CASSLEGGLGNEQFF. The CDR3 DNA reads as TGTGCCAGCAGCTTAGAAGGAGGGTTAGGGAATGAGCAGTTCTTC. The rearrangement joins TRBV11-3 to TRBJ2-1; D is possibly TRBD2 (6 bases). CDR1 is SGHNT, CDR2 YENEEA, per germline. The CDR3 sequence is 15 residues long. Trimming took off 0 bases at V and 7 bases at J, with 13 bases between the two ends.